The clone carrying this T cell receptor (beta chain) turned up a few times. What it recognizes is unknown. These data originate in a study of identical twins. General study findings and limits: Analyses of zero insertions could be partly confounded by invariant MAIT and iNKT cells. Twin-shared out-of-frame alpha sequences showed excess low generation probability.

TCRdb called the 5' RACE reads again in MiXCR, with one record for every CDR3 protein. The repertoire holds nearly 250,000 distinct CDR3 sequences, about 7% seen once, with roughly 3.9% in the top ten. Germline CDR1 SGHNT, CDR2 YYREEE (reference sequence). Losses at the gene ends were 4 bases for V and 6 bases for J; bases not matched to a gene: 12. The CDR3 consists of 18 residues. The data also belong to a second study, concerning yellow fever vaccine responses in identical twins.

The receptor's source is a woman between 18 and 30 years old in good health. The chain uses TRBV5-4 and TRBJ2-3; 15 positions agree with TRBD2. The sequenced material came from memory (CD45RO+) T cells sorted from blood. The CDR3 DNA is TGTGCCAGCAGCCCGGCGGGACTAGCGGGAGGAGCCCCGGATACGCAGTATTTT. Translation gives CASSPAGLAGGAPDTQYF.